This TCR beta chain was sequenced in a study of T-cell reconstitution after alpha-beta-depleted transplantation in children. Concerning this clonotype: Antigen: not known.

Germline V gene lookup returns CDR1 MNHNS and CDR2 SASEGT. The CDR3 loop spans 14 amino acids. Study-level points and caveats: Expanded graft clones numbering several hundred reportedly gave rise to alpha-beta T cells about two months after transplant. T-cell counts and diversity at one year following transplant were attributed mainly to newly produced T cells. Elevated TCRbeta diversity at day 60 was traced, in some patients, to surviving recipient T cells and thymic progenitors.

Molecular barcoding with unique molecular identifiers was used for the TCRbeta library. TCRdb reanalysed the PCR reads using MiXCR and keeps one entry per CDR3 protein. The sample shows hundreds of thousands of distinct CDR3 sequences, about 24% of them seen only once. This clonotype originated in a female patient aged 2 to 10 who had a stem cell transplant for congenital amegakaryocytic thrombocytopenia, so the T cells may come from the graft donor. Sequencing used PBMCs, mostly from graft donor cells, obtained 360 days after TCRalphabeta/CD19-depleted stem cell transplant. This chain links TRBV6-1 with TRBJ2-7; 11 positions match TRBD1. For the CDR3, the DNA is TGTGCTTCCCAGTGGGGACAGGGGGGGTACGAGCAGTACTTC. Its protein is CASQWGQGGYEQYF.